A selection of T cell receptor beta chains follows, all from one sample in a study of cytomegalovirus exposure and HLA in healthy donors. Method: immunoSEQ multiplex PCR; TCRdb's copy keeps in-frame clones and lacks some. Its listing shows approximately 140,000 clones. Sample: PBMCs. All receptors derive from a woman between 50 and 59 years old in good health and CMV-seronegative. CDR3s include the opening cysteine and the closing phenylalanine or tryptophan. D genes are given only for firm matches.

D gene,V gene,J gene,CDR3 protein,CDR3 DNA
-,TRBV27,TRBJ2-3,CASRESGYSTDTQYF,TGTGCCAGCAGAGAAAGCGGGTACAGCACAGATACGCAGTATTTT
-,TRBV6-1,TRBJ1-6,CASSESAGVGNSPLHF,TGTGCCAGCAGTGAGTCCGCAGGGGTGGGAAATTCACCCCTCCACTTT
TRBD1,TRBV5-1,TRBJ2-7,CASSLVTGTGFNEQYF,TGCGCCAGCAGCTTGGTCACCGGGACAGGTTTTAACGAGCAGTACTTC
-,TRBV6-5,TRBJ2-5,CASSSSRGEQYF,TGTGCCAGCAGTTCATCCAGGGGAGAGCAGTACTTC
TRBD2,TRBV5-1,TRBJ2-7,CASSSQSGLAGNEQYF,TGCGCCAGCAGCTCCCAATCGGGACTAGCGGGAAACGAGCAGTACTTC
TRBD1,TRBV19,TRBJ1-2,CATWGGQGAIYGYTF,TGTGCCACCTGGGGGGGACAGGGGGCGATCTATGGCTACACCTTC
TRBD2,TRBV7-2,TRBJ2-2,CASSLRRLAGGGTGELFF,TGTGCCAGCAGCTTACGCCGACTAGCGGGAGGGGGGACCGGGGAGCTGTTTTTT
-,TRBV19,TRBJ1-4,CASSVSEKLFF,TGTGCCAGTAGTGTTAGCGAAAAACTGTTTTTT
TRBD2,TRBV5-1,TRBJ2-1,CASSLTAGTRNYNEQFF,TGCGCCAGCAGCCTCACAGCCGGGACTAGGAATTACAATGAGCAGTTCTTC
TRBD1,TRBV7-6,TRBJ2-1,CASSSLSGTGGFNEQFF,TGTGCCAGCAGCTCACTGTCGGGGACAGGGGGGTTCAATGAGCAGTTCTTC
-,TRBV7-2,TRBJ2-2,CASSLQIGDTGELFF,TGTGCCAGCAGCTTACAAATAGGGGACACCGGGGAGCTGTTTTTT
-,TRBV5-1,TRBJ1-1,CASSFWGDRVTEAFF,TGCGCCAGCAGCTTTTGGGGGGATCGGGTCACTGAAGCTTTCTTT
-,TRBV28,TRBJ2-1,CASSWATYVEQFF,TGTGCCAGCAGTTGGGCCACCTATGTTGAGCAGTTCTTC
TRBD1,TRBV7-2,TRBJ1-2,CASSLDTGAYGYTF,TGTGCCAGCAGCTTAGACACAGGGGCATATGGCTACACCTTC
-,TRBV5-5,TRBJ1-1,CASSLGAGLGNTEAFF,TGTGCCAGCAGCTTGGGTGCAGGGCTCGGGAACACTGAAGCTTTCTTT
TRBD1,TRBV6-6,TRBJ1-5,CASSPQGQGFGQPQHF,TGTGCCAGCAGCCCCCAGGGACAGGGTTTCGGTCAGCCCCAGCATTTT
TRBD2,TRBV28,TRBJ2-5,CASSSQGGSGRGETQYF,TGTGCCAGCAGCTCCCAGGGTGGTAGCGGGAGAGGGGAGACCCAGTACTTC
TRBD1,TRBV4-2,TRBJ1-4,CASSSGTDEKLFF,TGTGCCAGCAGCTCCGGGACAGATGAAAAACTGTTTTTT
TRBD2,TRBV11-1,TRBJ2-2,CASSLGPSGGLGGELFF,TGTGCCAGCAGCTTGGGCCCAAGCGGGGGGCTCGGCGGGGAGCTGTTTTTT
-,TRBV30,TRBJ1-4,CACRVTNEKLFF,TGTGCCTGCAGGGTAACTAATGAAAAACTGTTTTTT
-,TRBV11-2,TRBJ2-7,CASSVSYEQYF,TGTGCCAGCAGCGTTAGTTACGAGCAGTACTTC
TRBD2,TRBV30,TRBJ2-7,CAFRLAGGLTYEQYF,TGTGCCTTCCGACTAGCGGGAGGGCTGACCTACGAGCAGTACTTC
TRBD1,TRBV19,TRBJ1-6,CASNPLQGPLHF,TGTGCCAGTAACCCCTTACAGGGGCCCCTCCACTTT
-,TRBV6-4,TRBJ2-1,CASSAGLVFDEQFF,TGTGCCAGCTCGGCGGGATTGGTCTTCGATGAGCAGTTCTTC
TRBD1,TRBV4-1,TRBJ1-2,CASSHPGQRSAGAYGYTF,TGCGCCAGCAGCCATCCGGGACAGCGATCAGCGGGGGCCTATGGCTACACCTTC
-,TRBV30,TRBJ1-3,CAWSGFFGSGNTIYF,TGTGCCTGGAGTGGGTTTTTCGGCTCTGGAAACACCATATATTTT
-,TRBV11-2,TRBJ1-2,CASSLDRTTGYGYTF,TGTGCCAGCAGCTTAGACCGGACAACCGGATATGGCTACACCTTC
-,TRBV19,TRBJ1-2,CASRTTTFYTF,TGTGCCAGTAGAACAACTACCTTCTACACCTTC
-,TRBV20-1,TRBJ2-1,CSARALDEQFF,TGCAGTGCTAGAGCCCTCGATGAGCAGTTCTTC
-,TRBV19,TRBJ1-4,CASSLMTWGLATNEKLFF,TGTGCCAGTAGTCTCATGACGTGGGGACTTGCAACTAATGAAAAACTGTTTTTT
-,TRBV18,TRBJ1-1,CASSVTAGQAEAFF,TGTGCCAGCTCAGTGACAGCCGGGCAGGCTGAAGCTTTCTTT
-,TRBV7-9,TRBJ1-4,CAVSAEPGRTNEKLFF,TGTGCCGTGTCGGCTGAGCCCGGCAGGACTAATGAAAAACTGTTTTTT
-,TRBV7-9,TRBJ1-6,CASSFPRVGSPLHF,TGTGCCAGCAGCTTCCCCAGGGTAGGATCACCCCTCCACTTT
-,TRBV28,TRBJ1-4,CASSFWGRPELKKLFF,TGTGCCAGCAGTTTCTGGGGGCGCCCGGAACTGAAAAAACTGTTTTTT
-,TRBV14,TRBJ2-7,CASSQASSHEQYF,TGTGCCAGCAGCCAGGCCAGTTCCCACGAGCAGTACTTC
-,TRBV19,TRBJ1-5,CASTIKSGQPQHF,TGTGCCAGCACGATTAAGAGTGGTCAGCCCCAGCATTTT
-,TRBV28,TRBJ1-2,CASKQGTLYGYTF,TGTGCCAGCAAACAGGGTACCCTCTATGGCTACACCTTC